A selection of T cell receptor beta chains follows, all from one sample in a study of cytomegalovirus exposure and HLA in healthy donors. The assay was immunoSEQ multiplex PCR, and TCRdb's table has in-frame clones only and misses some. The sample totals approximately 170,000 clones. Material for sequencing was PBMCs. Source of these receptors: a woman aged 18-29 years in good health and CMV-seropositive. Each CDR3 is given without its conserved first and last residue.

j_gene: TRBJ2-1; v_gene: TRBV30; CDR3aa: AMDRGHDEQF
j_gene: TRBJ1-1; v_gene: TRBV7-8; CDR3aa: ASSFGHLNTEAF
j_gene: TRBJ1-2; v_gene: TRBV19; CDR3aa: ASSIDETANYGYT
j_gene: TRBJ2-3; v_gene: TRBV29-1; CDR3aa: SAHEVGRNTDTQY
j_gene: TRBJ2-7; v_gene: TRBV7-2; CDR3aa: ASSSSTGPSYEQY
j_gene: TRBJ2-4; v_gene: TRBV5-6; CDR3aa: ASSFPGAKNIQY
j_gene: TRBJ1-1; v_gene: TRBV2; CDR3aa: ASTLVSTEAF
j_gene: TRBJ1-2; v_gene: TRBV6-1; CDR3aa: ASTGIGDGYT
j_gene: TRBJ2-7; v_gene: TRBV18; CDR3aa: ASSPPGEAGGTYEQY
j_gene: TRBJ2-2; v_gene: TRBV30; CDR3aa: AWSGAGGVTGELF
j_gene: TRBJ2-3; v_gene: TRBV5-6; CDR3aa: ASSLGGLAGVVYTQY
j_gene: TRBJ2-1; v_gene: TRBV9; CDR3aa: ASSVAGGSRHNEQF
j_gene: TRBJ1-4; v_gene: TRBV7-9; CDR3aa: ASSLSPGQGREKLF
j_gene: TRBJ1-2; v_gene: TRBV5-1; CDR3aa: ASSLNREHHLNYGYT
j_gene: TRBJ2-7; v_gene: TRBV6-1; CDR3aa: ASSEALAGVGEQY
j_gene: TRBJ1-1; v_gene: TRBV29-1; CDR3aa: SVSLVNTEAF
j_gene: TRBJ1-2; v_gene: TRBV19; CDR3aa: ASSIRTTPSGYT
j_gene: TRBJ2-5; v_gene: TRBV30; CDR3aa: AYRTSGGPNGETQY
j_gene: TRBJ2-3; v_gene: TRBV27; CDR3aa: ASSLSAASADTQY
j_gene: TRBJ1-5; v_gene: TRBV12-5; CDR3aa: ASGLMQGNQPQH
j_gene: TRBJ2-1; v_gene: TRBV13; CDR3aa: ASSLSGGRSYNEQF
j_gene: TRBJ1-1; v_gene: TRBV30; CDR3aa: AWGDRVTEAF
j_gene: TRBJ2-1; v_gene: TRBV30; CDR3aa: AWSVLSYNEQF
j_gene: TRBJ1-1; v_gene: TRBV19; CDR3aa: ASSRRRNEAF
j_gene: TRBJ2-3; v_gene: TRBV7-3; CDR3aa: ASSPRDRGNTDTQY
j_gene: TRBJ2-5; v_gene: TRBV29-1; CDR3aa: STRGAASGGERETQY
j_gene: TRBJ2-5; v_gene: TRBV6-4; CDR3aa: ASSVAGDGWWETQY
j_gene: TRBJ2-1; v_gene: TRBV30; CDR3aa: AWSLYNEQF
j_gene: TRBJ1-5; v_gene: TRBV7-9; CDR3aa: ASSTGGTSQPQH
j_gene: TRBJ2-1; v_gene: TRBV7-9; CDR3aa: ASGPRQGRAYNEQF
j_gene: TRBJ2-7; v_gene: TRBV4-1; CDR3aa: ASSQGRMGLAGGPYEQY
j_gene: TRBJ2-2; v_gene: TRBV7-8; CDR3aa: ASSQARLAGLDTGELF
j_gene: TRBJ2-1; v_gene: TRBV19; CDR3aa: ASMTGGSYNEQF
j_gene: TRBJ2-1; v_gene: TRBV5-1; CDR3aa: ASSLVVSGSYNEQF
j_gene: TRBJ2-2; v_gene: TRBV9; CDR3aa: ASSVVSAGELF
j_gene: TRBJ2-1; v_gene: TRBV18; CDR3aa: ASSRLAGGDNEQF
j_gene: TRBJ1-2; v_gene: TRBV4-3; CDR3aa: ASSQDLQPYGYT
j_gene: TRBJ1-1; v_gene: TRBV11-2; CDR3aa: ASSLGRAQWTEAF
j_gene: TRBJ1-2; v_gene: TRBV7-9; CDR3aa: ASSLVSLDYT